This T cell receptor beta chain emerged from a study of T cell responses to AZD1222 COVID-19 vaccine. The germline gives CDR1 LNHDA, CDR2 SQIVND (reference sequence). Trimming took off 3 bases at V and 6 bases at J, with 11 bases between the two ends. This CDR3 is 13 amino acids long. Details on this clone: What it binds is unknown.

The data were produced by immunoSEQ multiplex PCR, yet TCRdb's version contains in-frame clones alone and is incomplete. Of about 110,000 clones in the sample, 81% were seen once. Study-level results: Across the whole spike, CD4 TCRs peaked at regions 160-218 and 743-854. Unmutated variant regions are reportedly targeted by nearly half of spike-specific TCRs. Recipients of AZD1222 seropositive at baseline numbered only 5 to 7.

The sequences come from peripheral blood, collected on day 0 of AZD1222 vaccination. The chain recombines TRBV19 with TRBJ1-2; TRBD1 might be the D (5 bases). This receptor was obtained from an adult in good health. CDR3 bases: TGTGCCAGTAGTATTGGGGGGTCCAATGGCTACACCTTC. Translation gives CASSIGGSNGYTF.